The clone carrying this T cell receptor (beta chain) was counted a few times. Its specificity is not known. The library was made from cDNA and included unique molecular identifiers. TCRdb processed the PCR reads anew with MiXCR; each CDR3 protein has one entry. The sample includes about 540,000 distinct CDR3 sequences, 34% of them seen just once. This specimen comes from a study of post-analysis software for immune sequencing data. Study results and limitations: F measure grouped same-batch samples tightly together. There were five TRBV segments more frequent in patients than controls, and TRBV5-6, TRBV5-1 and TRBV20-1 were among them.

CDR1 and CDR2 from the germline V gene are SGHRS and YFSETQ. The V gene end was trimmed by 0 bases and the J gene end by 4 bases; junction bases not matched to a gene: 8. The CDR3 totals 16 residues. J is TRBJ2-5 and V is TRBV5-1, with TRBD1 matching 8 bases. Sequenced input: blood. The receptor's source is a girl under 18 with multiple sclerosis. The CDR3 bases are TGCGCCAGCAGCTTGGCCGTAATCGGGACAGGAGAGACCCAGTACTTC. This gives the protein CASSLAVIGTGETQYF.